This T cell receptor beta chain was obtained from a study of blood T cell repertoires in COVID-19. The repertoire was sequenced with immunoSEQ multiplex PCR; TCRdb's copy has only in-frame clones and lacks some. This sample has 140,000 to 150,000 clones; about nine tenths occur once, and the top ten carry over 9%. This CDR3 has 14 amino acids. V lost 6 bases to trimming and J lost 0 bases, with 10 bases between them. Germline loops: CDR1 MNHEY, CDR2 SVGAGI. The chain has TRBV6-5 and TRBJ2-3; D is undetermined. The TCR comes from a man between 60 and 75 years old who had recovered from COVID-19. The sequencing sample was made of PBMCs or T cells enriched from blood (not recorded which). The CDR3 loop reads CASRQTMSTDTQYF. As DNA, the CDR3 is TGTGCCAGCAGACAAACGATGAGCACAGATACGCAGTATTTT.